What follows are 14 T cell receptor beta chains derived from one specimen sequenced in a study of T cells in Graves' hyperthyroidism and ophthalmopathy. Amplification of TCR beta CDR3 regions used RNA as the template. A first-round RT-PCR of the TCR CDR3 used the HTBI primer set. One entry per CDR3 protein results from TCRdb running MiXCR on the multiplex PCR reads. Of approximately 590,000 distinct CDR3 sequences listed, around a sixth are singletons. The sequenced sample was blood. The source is a woman aged 30 to 39 with Graves' hyperthyroidism.

This clonotype was observed a few times. The J gene is TRBJ1-5, the V gene TRBV18, with D unresolved. Per the germline V gene, CDR1 is KGHSH and CDR2 is LQKENI. V was clipped by 2 bases and J by 4 bases, with 6 bases between them. CDR3 length: 13 amino acids. The CDR3 DNA reads as TGTGCCAGCTCACCAATAGCAAATCAGCCCCAGCATTTT. This encodes CASSPIANQPQHF.

Worth noting for this clonotype: At one of its ends the junction is not consistent with the germline gene, which may arise from a read error. The chain has TRBV5-1 and TRBJ1-3; no reliable D call. The germline gives CDR1 SGHRS, CDR2 YFSETQ. The CDR3 covers 13 residues. CDR3 DNA: TGCGCCAGCAGCTTGGGGACTGGAAACACCACATATTTT. Amino acids: CASSLGTGNTTYF.

This clonotype was observed once. One junction end disagrees with the germline gene, perhaps due to a read error. The CDR3 bases are TGTGCCAACTCACCTACAGGGGGCGGTCAGCCCCAGCATTTT. Amino acid sequence: CANSPTGGGQPQHF. The chain is built from TRBV18 and TRBJ1-5; TRBD1 aligns across 9 bases. This CDR3 has 14 residues. CDR1 and CDR2 from the germline V gene are KGHSH and LQKENI.

The J gene is TRBJ2-1, the V gene TRBV4-1, with 12 nucleotides matching TRBD2. Per the germline V gene, CDR1 is MGHRA and CDR2 is YSYEKL. J was trimmed by 9 bases and V by 1 base; bases with no gene match: 7. This CDR3 region has 16 residues. This CDR3 reads CASSQGVTLAGGEQFF. The CDR3 DNA reads TGCGCCAGCAGCCAAGGCGTAACACTAGCGGGAGGTGAGCAGTTCTTC.

This clonotype was detected ten times or more. The genes are TRBV7-2 and TRBJ2-1, with 13 bases lining up with TRBD2. Unmatched junction bases numbered 5, after V lost 1 base and J lost 14 bases. Germline-derived CDR1 and CDR2 are SGHTA and FQGNSA. This CDR3 is 14 amino acids long. Here the CDR3 DNA reads TGTGCCAGCAGCTTAGGAGGCGGGACTAGCGGGGAGTTCTTC. This codes for CASSLGGGTSGEFF.

This clonotype has only a few counts. The chain carries TRBV4-1 and TRBJ2-3, with D possibly matching TRBD1 (5 bases). The germline V gene has CDR1 MGHRA and CDR2 YSYEKL. V was clipped by 2 bases and J by 5 bases, with 14 bases between them. The CDR3 loop spans 15 amino acids. DNA for the CDR3: TGCGCCAGCAGCCAAAGTCATGGGGCTGGAGATACGCAGTATTTT. The encoded protein is CASSQSHGAGDTQYF.

This clonotype came up many times. This sequence joins TRBV2 and TRBJ2-7, with 9 positions matching TRBD1. The CDR3 extends over 14 amino acids. Per germline, CDR1 SNHLY and CDR2 FYNNEI. Losses at the gene ends were 6 bases for V and 7 bases for J; bases not matched to a gene: 10. The CDR3 coding sequence is TGTGCCAGCAGGGACAGGGGCGCAACTGGTGAGCAGTACTTC. Its translation is CASRDRGATGEQYF.

In its sample, this clonotype was seen a few times. The chain has TRBV13 and TRBJ2-2, with D unresolved. CDR1 is PRHDT, CDR2 FYEKMQ, per germline (reference sequence). The V end lost 0 bases, the J end lost 7 bases, and 9 bases lay between the germline ends. The CDR3 is made up of 14 amino acids. CDR3 nucleotides: TGTGCCAGCAGCTTAGGCCTCTCTCGCGGGGAGCTGTTTTTT. Protein product: CASSLGLSRGELFF.

This clonotype occurred many times. V usage is TRBV2 and J usage is TRBJ2-7, with TRBD2 matching over 7 bases. The CDR3 contains 12 residues. Germline V CDR1 and CDR2: SNHLY, FYNNEI. V gave up 7 bases and J gave up 6 bases; unmatched junction bases: 6. CDR3 sequence reads: CASIAGVGEQYF. In nucleotides, the CDR3 is TGTGCCAGCATTGCGGGAGTAGGCGAGCAGTACTTC.

This clonotype has just a few counts. This may come from a read error, since a much larger clone is one base off. J is TRBJ1-1 and V is TRBV7-9; D is undetermined. V dropped 0 bases and J dropped 4 bases, with 3 bases sitting between them. Germline V gives CDR1 SEHNR, CDR2 FQNEAQ (reference sequence). This CDR3 comprises 12 residues. The DNA of the CDR3 is TGTGCCAGCAGCTTAGCGACCACTGAAGCTTTCTTT. This sequence encodes CASSLATTEAFF.

This clonotype appeared many times. The rearrangement uses TRBV28 and TRBJ2-1; TRBD2 matches at 9 bases. The trim removed 6 bases at V and 4 bases at J, leaving 4 bases unmatched. CDR1 is MDHEN and CDR2 is SYDVKM in the germline V gene. The CDR3 consists of 14 residues. CDR3: CASSLAGVYNEQFF. As DNA, the CDR3 is TGTGCCAGCAGCTTAGCGGGAGTGTACAATGAGCAGTTCTTC.

A note on this clonotype: This could be a read error, since a much larger clone is one nucleotide away. The genes are TRBV30 and TRBJ1-1; D unresolved. Per germline, CDR1 GTSNPN and CDR2 SVGIG (reference sequence). The CDR3 covers 12 residues. Trimming cost V 1 base and J 1 base, with 4 bases left between them. The CDR3 loop reads CAWSDGNTEAFF. The CDR3 coding sequence is TGTGCCTGGAGTGACGGGAACACTGAAGCTTTCTTT.

This clonotype was picked up a small number of times. The chain combines TRBV6-1 with TRBJ2-2; 11 nucleotides line up with TRBD2. The V segment lost 5 bases and the J segment 6 bases; nucleotides outside the gene matches: 8. Germline V gene data show CDR1 as MNHNS and CDR2 as SASEGT. This CDR3 comprises 16 residues. The CDR3 bases are TGTGCCAGCAGTTTCCGACTAGCGGGACAAGCCGGGGAGCTGTTTTTT. Its protein is CASSFRLAGQAGELFF.

The V and J genes are TRBV4-3 and TRBJ2-1, with no clear D. Germline CDR1 LGHNA, CDR2 YSLEER. The V and J ends lost 4 bases and 4 bases respectively, with 8 bases between them. This CDR3 is built from 13 residues. CDR3 protein: CASSLMSYNEQFF. CDR3 in DNA: TGCGCCAGCAGCCTTATGTCATACAATGAGCAGTTCTTC.